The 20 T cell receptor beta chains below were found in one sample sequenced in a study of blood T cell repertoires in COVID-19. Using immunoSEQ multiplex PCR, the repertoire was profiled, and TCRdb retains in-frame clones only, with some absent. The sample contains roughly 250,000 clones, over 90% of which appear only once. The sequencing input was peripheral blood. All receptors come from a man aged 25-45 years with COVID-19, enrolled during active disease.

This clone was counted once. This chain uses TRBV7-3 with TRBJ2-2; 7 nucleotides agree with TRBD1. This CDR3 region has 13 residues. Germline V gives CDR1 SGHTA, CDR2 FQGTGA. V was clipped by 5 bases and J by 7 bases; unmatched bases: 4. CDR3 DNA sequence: TGTGCCAGCAGCCCAGGGGGTGACGGGGAGCTGTTTTTT. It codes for CASSPGGDGELFF. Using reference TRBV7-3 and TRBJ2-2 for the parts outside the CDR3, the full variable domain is GAGVSQTPSNKVTEKGKYVELRCDPISGHTALYWYRQSLGQGPEFLIYFQGTGAADDSGLPNDRFFAVRPEGSVSTLKIQRTERGDSAVYLCASSPGGDGELFFGEGSRLTVL.

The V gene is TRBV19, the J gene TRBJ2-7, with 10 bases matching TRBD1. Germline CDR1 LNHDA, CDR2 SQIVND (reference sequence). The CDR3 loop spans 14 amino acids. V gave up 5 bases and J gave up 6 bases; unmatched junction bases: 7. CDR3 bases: TGTGCCAGTAGTCCTCAGACAGGGGGCGGCGAGCAGTACTTC. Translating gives CASSPQTGGGEQYF. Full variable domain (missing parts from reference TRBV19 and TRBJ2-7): DGGITQSPKYLFRKEGQNVTLSCEQNLNHDAMYWYRQDPGQGLRLIYYSQIVNDFQKGDIAEGYSVSREKKESFPLTVTSAQKNPTAFYLCASSPQTGGGEQYFGPGTRLTVT.

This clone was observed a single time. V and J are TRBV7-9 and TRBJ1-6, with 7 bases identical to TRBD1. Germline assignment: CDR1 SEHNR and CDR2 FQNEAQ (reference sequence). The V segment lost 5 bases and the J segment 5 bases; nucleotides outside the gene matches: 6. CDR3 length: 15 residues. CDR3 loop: CASSPRDSHNSPLHF. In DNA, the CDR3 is TGTGCCAGCAGCCCCAGGGACAGCCATAATTCACCCCTCCACTTT.

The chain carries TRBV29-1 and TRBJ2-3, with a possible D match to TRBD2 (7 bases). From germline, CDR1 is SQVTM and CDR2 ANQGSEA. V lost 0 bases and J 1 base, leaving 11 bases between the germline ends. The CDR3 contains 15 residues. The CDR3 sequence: CSVEEKGGGTDTQYF. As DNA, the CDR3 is TGCAGCGTTGAAGAAAAAGGGGGGGGCACAGATACGCAGTATTTT.

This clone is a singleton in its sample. The CDR3 region has the DNA TGTGCCAGCAGCCCTACCGGACAGGGCTTGTTTGGCTACACCTTC. It codes for CASSPTGQGLFGYTF. The chain has TRBV11-2 and TRBJ1-2; 8 nucleotides agree with TRBD1. The CDR3 loop spans 15 amino acids. Trimming cost V 5 bases and J 7 bases; bases outside gene matches: 12. From germline, CDR1 is SGHAT and CDR2 FQNNGV.

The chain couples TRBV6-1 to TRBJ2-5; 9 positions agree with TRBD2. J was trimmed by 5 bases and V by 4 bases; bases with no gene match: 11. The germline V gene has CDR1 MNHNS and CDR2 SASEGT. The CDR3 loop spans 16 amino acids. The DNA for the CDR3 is TGTGCCAGCAGTGTTCGGAGCGGGGGGCCTTGGGAGACCCAGTACTTC. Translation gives CASSVRSGGPWETQYF.

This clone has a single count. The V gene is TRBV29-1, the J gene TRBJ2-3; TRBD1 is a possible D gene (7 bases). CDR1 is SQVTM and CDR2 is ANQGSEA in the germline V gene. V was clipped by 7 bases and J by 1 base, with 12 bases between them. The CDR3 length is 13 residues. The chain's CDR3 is CSGGGQGTDTQYF. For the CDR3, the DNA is TGCAGCGGGGGAGGACAGGGCACAGATACGCAGTATTTT.

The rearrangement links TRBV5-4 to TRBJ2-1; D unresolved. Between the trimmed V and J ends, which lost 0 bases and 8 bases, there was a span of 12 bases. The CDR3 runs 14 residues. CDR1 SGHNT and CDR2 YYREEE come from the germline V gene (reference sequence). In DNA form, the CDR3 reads TGTGCCAGCAGCTTGGGGCGAGGATCTGATGAGCAGTTCTTC. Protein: CASSLGRGSDEQFF.

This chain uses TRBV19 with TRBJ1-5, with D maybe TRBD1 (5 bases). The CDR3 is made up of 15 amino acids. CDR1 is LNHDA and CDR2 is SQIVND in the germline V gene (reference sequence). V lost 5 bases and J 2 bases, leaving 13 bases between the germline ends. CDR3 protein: CASSQGSLGNQPQHF. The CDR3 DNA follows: TGTGCCAGTAGTCAGGGTAGCTTGGGCAATCAGCCCCAGCATTTT.

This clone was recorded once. CDR3 nucleotide sequence: TGTGCCAGCTCCCCGGACACAAGTAGCAATCAGCCCCAGCATTTT. Translating it yields CASSPDTSSNQPQHF. The J gene is TRBJ1-5, the V gene TRBV18; D possibly corresponds to TRBD1 (5 bases). CDR1 KGHSH and CDR2 LQKENI come from the germline V gene. The V gene lost 6 bases and the J gene lost 0 bases, with 12 bases spanning the gap. This CDR3 has 15 amino acids.

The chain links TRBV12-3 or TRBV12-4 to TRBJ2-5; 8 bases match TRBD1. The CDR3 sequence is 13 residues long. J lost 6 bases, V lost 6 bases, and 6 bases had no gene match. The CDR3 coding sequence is TGTGCCAGCAGGGTGGGACAGGCCCAGACCCAGTACTTC. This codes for CASRVGQAQTQYF.

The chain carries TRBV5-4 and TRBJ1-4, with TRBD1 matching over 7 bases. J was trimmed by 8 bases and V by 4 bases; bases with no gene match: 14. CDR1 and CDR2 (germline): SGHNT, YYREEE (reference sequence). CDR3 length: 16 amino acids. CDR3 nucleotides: TGTGCCAGCAGCCAGGGGGGACGACAGGGTTCGGAAAAACTGTTTTTT. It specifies CASSQGGRQGSEKLFF. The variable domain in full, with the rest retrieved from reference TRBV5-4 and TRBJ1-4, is ETGVTQSPTHLIKTRGQQVTLRCSSQSGHNTVSWYQQALGQGPQFIFQYYREEENGRGNFPPRFSGLQFPNYSSELNVNALELDDSALYLCASSQGGRQGSEKLFFGSGTQLSVL.

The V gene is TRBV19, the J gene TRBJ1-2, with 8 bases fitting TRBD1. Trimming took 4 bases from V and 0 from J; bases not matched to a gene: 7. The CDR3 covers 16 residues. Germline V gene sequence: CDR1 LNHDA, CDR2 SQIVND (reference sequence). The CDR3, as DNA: TGTGCCAGTAGTAACAGGGGGACCTCCGCTAACTATGGCTACACCTTC. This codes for CASSNRGTSANYGYTF.

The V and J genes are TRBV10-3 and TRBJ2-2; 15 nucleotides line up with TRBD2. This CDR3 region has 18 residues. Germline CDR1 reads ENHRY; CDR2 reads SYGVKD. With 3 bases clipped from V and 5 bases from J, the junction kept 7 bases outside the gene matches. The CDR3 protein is CAISELGLAGGGTGELFF. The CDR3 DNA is TGTGCCATCAGTGAACTGGGACTAGCGGGGGGTGGTACCGGGGAGCTGTTTTTT.

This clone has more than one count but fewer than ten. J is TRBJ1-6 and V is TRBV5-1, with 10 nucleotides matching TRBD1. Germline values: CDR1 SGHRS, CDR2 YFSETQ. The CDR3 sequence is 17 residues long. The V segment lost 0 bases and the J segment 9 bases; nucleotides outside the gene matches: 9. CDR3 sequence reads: CASSLESQTGGSSPLHF. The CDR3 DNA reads TGCGCCAGCAGCTTGGAGTCCCAGACAGGGGGCTCTTCACCCCTCCACTTT.

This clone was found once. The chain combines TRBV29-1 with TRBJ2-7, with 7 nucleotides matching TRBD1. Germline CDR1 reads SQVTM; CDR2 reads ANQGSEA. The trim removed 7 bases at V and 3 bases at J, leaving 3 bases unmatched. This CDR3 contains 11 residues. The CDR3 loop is CSARTGYEQYF. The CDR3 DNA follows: TGCAGCGCTAGGACAGGCTACGAGCAGTACTTC.

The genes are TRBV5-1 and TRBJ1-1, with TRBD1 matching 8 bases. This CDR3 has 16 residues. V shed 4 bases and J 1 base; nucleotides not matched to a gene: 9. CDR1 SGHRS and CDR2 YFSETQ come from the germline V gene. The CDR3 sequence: CASSRDTGTGNTEAFF. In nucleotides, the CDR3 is TGCGCCAGCAGCCGGGACACCGGGACAGGGAACACTGAAGCTTTCTTT.

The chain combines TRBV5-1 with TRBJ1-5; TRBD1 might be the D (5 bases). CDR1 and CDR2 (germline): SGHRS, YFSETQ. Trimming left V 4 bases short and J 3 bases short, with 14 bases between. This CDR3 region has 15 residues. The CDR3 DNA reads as TGCGCCAGCAGCCCGGCGGGGGGGTCCAATCAGCCCCAGCATTTT. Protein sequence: CASSPAGGSNQPQHF.

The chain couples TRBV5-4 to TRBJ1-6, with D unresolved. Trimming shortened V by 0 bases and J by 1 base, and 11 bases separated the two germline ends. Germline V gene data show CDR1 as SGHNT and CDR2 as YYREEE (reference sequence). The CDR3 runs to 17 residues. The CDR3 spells CASSLGSWQSYNSPLHF. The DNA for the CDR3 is TGTGCCAGCAGCTTGGGTTCGTGGCAGTCCTATAATTCACCCCTCCACTTT.

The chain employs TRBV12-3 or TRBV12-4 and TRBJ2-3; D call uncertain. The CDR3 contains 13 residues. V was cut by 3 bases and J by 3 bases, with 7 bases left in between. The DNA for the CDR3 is TGTGCCAGCAGTTTCCCAGGAACAGATACGCAGTATTTT. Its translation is CASSFPGTDTQYF.